Listed here are 13 T cell receptor beta chains from one sample, sequenced in a study of tumor-infiltrating lymphocytes in primary liver carcinoma. TCR beta cDNA was prepared out of roughly 490 ng total RNA by means of a constant-region primer. TCR beta libraries came from three nested multiplex PCR rounds using slightly modified ARM-PCR. A C-beta reverse primer and TRBV1-TRBV30 forward primers served in each of the first two PCR rounds, at 10 cycles apiece. TCRdb ran MiXCR on the multiplex PCR reads and lists one entry per CDR3 protein. The sample has 300,000 to 400,000 distinct CDR3 sequences, approximately 60% seen once. Germline DNA was also extracted, and blood RNA derived from unsorted whole blood. The sample was peripheral blood. The receptors originated from a man aged 35 to 55 with primary liver carcinoma and hepatitis B virus infection.

About this clonotype: Relative to the germline gene, one junction end is altered; a read error may explain this. The chain recombines TRBV6-5 with TRBJ2-1; possible D gene TRBD2, 6 bases. Germline V gives CDR1 MNHEY, CDR2 SVGAGI. This CDR3 region has 16 residues. The CDR3 nucleotides are TGTACCAGCAGTGACATTAGCGGTAGGGCCCTCAATGAGCAGTTCTTC. Translation: CTSSDISGRALNEQFF.

This clonotype was counted ten times or more. The gene calls are TRBV4-1 and TRBJ2-1, with 10 bases lining up with TRBD2. Germline loops: CDR1 MGHRA, CDR2 YSYEKL. The CDR3 is made up of 19 amino acids. V lost 4 bases and J lost 0; bases outside the gene matches: 12. CDR3 in amino acids: CASSRLQGASGGSYNEQFF. CDR3 sequence (DNA): TGCGCCAGCAGCCGCCTGCAAGGGGCTAGCGGGGGCTCCTACAATGAGCAGTTCTTC.

As to this clonotype: Compared with germline, one end of the junction differs, possibly owing to a read error. This sequence joins TRBV4-3 and TRBJ2-2, with D possibly being TRBD1 or TRBD2 (5 bases each). The CDR3 loop spans 16 amino acids. Germline V gene sequence: CDR1 LGHNA, CDR2 YSLEER. The CDR3 protein is CASSQGPTRVTGELSF. As DNA, the CDR3 is TGCGCCAGCAGCCAAGGGCCCACCAGGGTCACCGGGGAGCTGTCTTTT.

On this clonotype itself: Since a much larger clone is just one base distant, this may be a read error. The gene calls are TRBV6-5 and TRBJ2-7, with D uncertain. The CDR3 consists of 11 residues. Germline assignment: CDR1 MNHEY and CDR2 SVGAGI. V was cut by 7 bases and J by 6 bases, with 10 bases left in between. This chain's CDR3 is CASNVGSEQYF. The CDR3 DNA reads TGTGCCAGCAATGTAGGGTCCGAGCAGTACTTC.

On this clonotype: This may be a read error, as it is one base from a much larger clone. J is TRBJ2-3 and V is TRBV4-2; 7 bases map to TRBD2. The CDR3 contains 15 residues. Germline lookup yields CDR1 LGHNA and CDR2 YNFKEQ. With V trimmed by 4 bases and J by 3 bases, 7 bases remained unmatched. For the CDR3, the DNA is TGTGCCAGCAGCCTTGCTCTAGCGGTAACAGATACGCAGTATTTT. Translated: CASSLALAVTDTQYF.

A remark on this clonotype: The missing conserved phenylalanine or tryptophan at the end of this CDR3 makes a read error likely. The chain combines TRBV5-4 with TRBJ2-5; 7 nucleotides line up with TRBD1. Germline CDR1 is SGHNT and CDR2 is YYREEE (reference sequence). V lost 4 bases to trimming and J lost 2 bases; unmatched junction nucleotides: 5. This CDR3 is 14 amino acids long. The chain's CDR3 is CASSPTGSQETQYL. CDR3 nucleotide sequence: TGTGCCAGCAGCCCGACAGGGAGTCAAGAGACCCAGTACTTG.

Comments on this clonotype: Compared with germline, one end of the junction differs, possibly owing to a read error. The chain employs TRBV12-3 or TRBV12-4 and TRBJ2-2; TRBD1 or TRBD2 may be the D gene (5 bases each). The CDR3 sequence is 18 residues long. This chain's CDR3 is CASSSKGTGLGVTGELFF. Here the CDR3 DNA reads TGTGCCAGCAGTTCAAAAGGAACGGGCCTGGGGGTCACCGGGGAACTGTTTTTT.

A remark on this clonotype: A clone one base away is much larger, so this may be a read error. Without the conserved terminal phenylalanine or tryptophan, this CDR3 likely stems from a read error. The CDR3 here is CASSYGQGTEQPQHY. In DNA, the CDR3 is TGTGCCAGCAGTTACGGACAGGGGACAGAGCAGCCCCAGCATTAT. The chain employs TRBV6-5 and TRBJ1-5; 9 positions agree with TRBD1. Germline V gene sequence: CDR1 MNHEY, CDR2 SVGAGI. The CDR3 length is 15 residues. V shed 2 bases and J 7 bases; nucleotides not matched to a gene: 6.

The V call is TRBV11-1, the J call TRBJ2-1; D not certain. CDR1 and CDR2 (germline): SGHAT, FQDESV (reference sequence). V was shortened by 6 bases and J by 0 bases, with 15 bases between the two germline ends. This CDR3 region has 16 residues. The CDR3 nucleotides read TGTGCCAGCAGTATTTTGCGTGACAACTCCTACAATGAGCAGTTCTTC. As protein: CASSILRDNSYNEQFF.

In the case of this clonotype: One end of the junction does not line up with germline, which may come from a read error. The gene calls are TRBV4-3 and TRBJ2-1; no firm D call. Germline lookup yields CDR1 LGHNA and CDR2 YSLEER. This CDR3 has 16 amino acids. The DNA for the CDR3 is TGCGCCAGCAGCCAAGATAGGCTTAACTCCTACAGTGAGCAGTTCTTC. It is translated as CASSQDRLNSYSEQFF.

This clonotype has more than one count but fewer than ten. The V and J genes are TRBV5-1 and TRBJ2-5; D is unresolved. V dropped 4 bases and J dropped 5 bases, with 12 bases sitting between them. The CDR3 spans 13 residues. Germline CDR1 and CDR2: SGHRS and YFSETQ. Here the CDR3 reads CASSQYDRETQYF. As DNA, the CDR3 is TGCGCCAGCAGCCAGTACGATAGGGAGACCCAGTACTTC.

With respect to this clonotype: A junction boundary mismatches the germline segment, possibly from a read error. The chain has TRBV14 and TRBJ2-1; TRBD2 is a possible D gene (6 bases). The CDR3 is 16 amino acids. The germline gives CDR1 SGHDN, CDR2 FVKESK. CDR3 sequence reads: CASSQARTTFHNEQLF. The CDR3 DNA sequence: TGTGCCAGCAGCCAAGCAAGGACTACTTTTCACAATGAGCAGTTATTC.

This clonotype was observed a few times. The CDR3 sequence: CASGTGNTGELFF. The CDR3 coding sequence is TGCGCCAGCGGAACAGGGAACACCGGGGAGCTGTTTTTT. V is TRBV5-1 and J is TRBJ2-2; tentatively, D is TRBD1 (5 bases). The CDR3 is 13 residues long. CDR1 is SGHRS, CDR2 YFSETQ, per germline. V lost 7 bases and J lost 1, with 8 bases in between.